This TCR beta chain appears in the sequencing data of a study of cytomegalovirus exposure and HLA in healthy donors (dated by TCRdb to the late 2010s). About the full investigation: In an earlier analysis of some 550 of the donors, about 260 Gb of sequence data and roughly 100 million unique TCR beta sequences from 150 million to 200 million T cells were reported. Around 330 gigabases of sequencing data and around 80 million unique TCR sequences made up an early release that covered approximately 650 HLA-typed donors. Of the 300 to 450 genotyped donors, 70% to 90% were placed in the genetic ancestry cluster associated with self-reported Caucasian donors. The aim of the study was to test whether cataloging public T cell receptors could identify signatures of past pathogen exposure. The study used immunosequencing to profile the T cell repertoires of hundreds of subjects and linked those repertoires to cytomegalovirus serostatus. In addition to the first cohort of around 670 subjects, a separate validation cohort of 120 different subjects was used. The study combined high-throughput TCR immunosequencing, statistical association of individual TCRs with disease status, and machine learning to predict cytomegalovirus infection status. A later analysis re-examined previously published TCR beta repertoires from 500 to 700 donors and added high-resolution HLA genotyping to investigate patterns of TCR occurrence. The later analysis used no new phenotypic data to find candidate immune exposures, relying instead on TCR beta sequences and their occurrence across donors. An earlier analysis of several hundred of the donors applied high-throughput TCR beta sequencing to assess whether each TCR beta V gene segment acted as functional or pseudogenic. Donor age, sex, ethnicity and CMV serostatus were compiled together with the repertoire data. A later genetic analysis took genome-wide SNP genotypes for about three fifths of the 666 donors and used that subset as a discovery cohort. Every repertoire in the discovery cohort had been generated on one and the same sequencing platform. Class I and class II HLA loci were covered by the typing at four-digit resolution. Typing coverage varied by locus: roughly 620-640 donors for A, B, C, DRB1 and DQB1; about 520 for DQA1; about 570 for DPA1; around 450 for DPB1. Roughly five DR-DQ haplotypes were treated as single units for association and clustering because of strong linkage in the cohort. On average, roughly 250,000 unique TCR beta nucleotide sequences were sequenced per donor among more than 350 genotyped donors of the cohort, with 15% to 20% of those sequences being non-productive. Points the paper makes about the study in general: Because HLA typing was unavailable for some donors at each locus, only the typed subset was used in association tests. A later analysis found that HLA-associated TCR beta chains were more clonally expanded and had lower generation probabilities than equally common non-associated chains. A later analysis reported that several top co-occurrence clusters appeared linked to parvovirus B19, influenza, CMV and Epstein-Barr virus. A group of highly shared sequence variants was considered likely to be a technical artifact of the sequencing pipeline. An association between a missense DCLRE1C variant and V-gene and J-gene trimming of TCR beta chains was found in a later genetic analysis and replicated in an independent cohort. A later genetic analysis reported fewer N-insertions in productive TCRs among donors in an Asian-associated ancestry cluster than the roughly 700-donor mean. Some IMGT-functional V segments, including TRBV6-2 and TRBV6-3, could not be distinguished by the 87-base-pair reads and were therefore excluded. The study gave a list of about 160 TCR beta chains associated with cytomegalovirus. The earlier analysis of around 600 of the donors excluded 15 to 20 rarely observed V segments, including chromosome 9 orphons, because counts were too low. In a later analysis, the rate of TCR association differed among HLA loci, with DRB1 alleles having the most associated TCRs and HLA-C alleles having the fewest. Most TCR sequences were observed very rarely across donors, whereas some public TCRs were present in many individuals. Sequencing depth was assumed to be roughly uniform across donors in the presence/absence analyses, though that assumption may not hold. A further reported finding was that TCR beta sequences accurately predicted the HLA-A and HLA-B alleles for most subjects in the first cohort. When HLA alleles, especially DR and DQ, strongly co-occurred, attributing TCR associations to individual alleles was difficult. In vitro tests confirmed that three of the cytomegalovirus-associated TCR beta chains recognize cytomegalovirus antigens. For the cohort, immune exposure information was limited to CMV serostatus. The classifier was reported to diagnose cytomegalovirus status with high specificity and sensitivity in both the original cohort and the validation cohort. It was suggested by the authors that the approach could potentially be generalized to other disease states and immunological phenotypes. In a later analysis, most CMV-associated TCR beta chains were found to appear HLA-restricted, with HLA associations seemingly driven largely by CMV exposure. This cohort had only TCR beta chains sequenced, and the lack of alpha or paired-chain data limited which features could be detected. Specific HLA alleles were associated with 15,000 to 20,000 TCR beta sequences at a false discovery rate of 0.05 in a later analysis. Broadly in line with IMGT annotations, most TCR beta V segments showed up in productive rearrangements about 87% or about 30% of the time in an earlier analysis of about 500 of the donors. Linkage disequilibrium might explain the correlated functional status among segregating V segments, but an unknown experimental factor could not be ruled out.

In total, 500 to 700 healthy bone marrow donors made up the cohort. Cohort members were all nominally healthy when sampled, although unrecorded immune exposures were likely present. The donor was CMV seronegative and was included in the group of about 350 seronegative cohort members. A peripheral blood sample was collected from each donor, and TCR beta sequencing was performed on peripheral blood mononuclear cells. Genomic DNA extraction from the blood cell samples was performed with the Qiagen DNeasy Blood Extraction Kit. This clone appeared a few times. What antigen it recognizes has not been identified. Per-nucleotide qualities are absent, and no much larger clonotype sits a single base away. The library relied on the immunoSEQ multiplex PCR assay. For the multiplex PCR, a mixture combining 60 forward primers for TCR Vbeta segments and 13 reverse primers for TCR Jbeta segments was used. A multiplex PCR assay on genomic DNA amplified the CDR3 region of rearranged TCR beta genes. The Illumina HiSeq System was used to sequence the amplified TCR beta libraries as 87-base-pair reads. Turning to the authors' computational methods: A later analysis counted approximately 84 million unique TCR beta chains across the 670 or so repertoires, and approximately 11 million of these chains were shared by at least two donors. Raw reads were error-corrected and collapsed into unique sequences with a nearest-neighbor algorithm that merged closely related sequences to remove PCR and sequencing errors. Alignment of CDR3 sequences to IMGT reference sequences was used to assign V, D and J gene segments. Each retained sequence needed at least a six-nucleotide match to both a V gene segment and a J gene segment. Rearrangements were classified as productive when the CDR3 lacked stop codons and remained in frame with V and J, and all other rearrangements were classified as non-productive. Following IMGT convention, CDR3 was defined as the stretch from the second conserved V-encoded cysteine to the conserved J-encoded phenylalanine. The earlier analysis of a few hundred of the donors excluded sequences that lacked an unambiguous match to a single V gene segment. An earlier analysis of 550 to 650 of the donors classified V segments as functional when productive rearrangements were above 56.7% and as segregating when the standard deviation between donors was above 5%. A statistical classification framework was built to diagnose cytomegalovirus status from the catalog of TCR beta chain sequences. In a later analysis, V and J genes were assigned by comparing TCR nucleotide sequences against IMGT/GENE-DB human TR gene sequences. A later analysis assigned CDR3 sequences and most-parsimonious VDJ recombination scenarios with the TCRdist pipeline. In a later analysis, each TCR beta chain was defined by its CDR3 amino acid sequence together with its V-gene family, and reads without a unique V-gene family were excluded. A later analysis removed roughly 590 highly shared, low-generation-probability nucleotide sequences to deal with suspected cross-contamination and a sequencing artifact. In a later analysis, a clonal expansion index was calculated for each public chain from normalized within-repertoire ranks of inferred template counts. A later analysis computed generation probabilities with a VDJ recombination model fitted to out-of-frame rearrangements, and checked the results against IGoR. In a later analysis, TCR-TCR, TCR-HLA and TCR-CMV co-occurrence was scored with hypergeometric tests, and a repertoire-size bias correction was applied to TCR pairs. A later analysis estimated false discovery rates by permuting HLA or CMV assignments 20 times. In a later analysis, co-occurring TCRs were grouped using DBSCAN, with TCRdist sequence similarity added in when clustering inside HLA-allele-positive subsets. Repertoires with fewer than 30,000 or more than 120,000 public chains, plus five repertoires with anomalous nucleotide sharing, were excluded from co-occurrence clustering. TCRdb holds this immuneACCESS table with in-frame rearrangements only. Some clones are missing; in checked studies, unresolved V genes explain under half, and the rest has no known cause. The DNA gave D and trimming, while V, J and clone size come from that table. The sample profile shows 180,000 or so clones; approximately 80% of them were found once. The leading ten clones occupy 2.9% of the sample.

From the cysteine through the phenylalanine, the CDR3 covers 14 amino acids. The entry retains the CDR3 DNA only, 42 bases that are in frame from base 1. From a lookup of the germline V gene, CDR1 and CDR2 are KGHSH and LQKENI. Germline trimming amounts to 5 bases on V and 3 bases on J, with 6 as the count of junction bases outside the gene matches. The receptor comes from a female donor in good health and CMV-seronegative. Sequencing used PBMCs. Recombination linked TRBV18 to TRBJ1-1, with 7 bases aligning to TRBD1. The CDR3 is CASSTDRLDTEAFF. At the DNA level, the sequence is TGTGCCAGCTCAACGGACAGGTTGGACACTGAAGCTTTCTTT.